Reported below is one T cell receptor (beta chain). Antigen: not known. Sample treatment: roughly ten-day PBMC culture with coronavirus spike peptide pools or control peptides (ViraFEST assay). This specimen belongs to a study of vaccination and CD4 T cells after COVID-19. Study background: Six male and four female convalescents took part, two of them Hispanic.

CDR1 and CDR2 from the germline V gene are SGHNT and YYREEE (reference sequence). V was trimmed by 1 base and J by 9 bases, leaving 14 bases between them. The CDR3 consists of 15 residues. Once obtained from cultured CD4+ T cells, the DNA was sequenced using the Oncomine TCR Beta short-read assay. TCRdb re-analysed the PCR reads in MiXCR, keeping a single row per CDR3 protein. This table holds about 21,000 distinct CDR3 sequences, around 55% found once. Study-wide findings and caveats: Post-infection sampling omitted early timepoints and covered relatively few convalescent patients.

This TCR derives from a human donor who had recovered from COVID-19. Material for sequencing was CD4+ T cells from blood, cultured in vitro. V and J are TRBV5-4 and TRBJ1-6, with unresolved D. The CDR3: CASSLFTDGVSPLHF. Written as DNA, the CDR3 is TGTGCCAGCAGCTTGTTCACGGACGGGGTTTCACCCCTCCACTTT.